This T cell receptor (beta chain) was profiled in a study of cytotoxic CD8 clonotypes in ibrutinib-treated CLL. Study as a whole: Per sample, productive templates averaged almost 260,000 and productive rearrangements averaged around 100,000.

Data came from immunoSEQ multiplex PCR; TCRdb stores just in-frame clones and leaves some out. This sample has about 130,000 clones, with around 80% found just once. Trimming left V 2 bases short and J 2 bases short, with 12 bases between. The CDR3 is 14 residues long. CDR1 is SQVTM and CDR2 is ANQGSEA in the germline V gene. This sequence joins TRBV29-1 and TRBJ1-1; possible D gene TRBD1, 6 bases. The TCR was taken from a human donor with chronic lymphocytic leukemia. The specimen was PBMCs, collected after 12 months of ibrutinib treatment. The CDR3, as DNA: TGCAGCGTTGAAACAGGGTTTCTAAACACTGAAGCTTTCTTT. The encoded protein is CSVETGFLNTEAFF.